The next 23 T cell receptor beta chains were all read from a single sample in a study of cytotoxic CD8 clonotypes in ibrutinib-treated CLL. Assay used: immunoSEQ multiplex PCR; TCRdb lists only in-frame clones, some missing. The sample lists more than 110,000 clones; 65% to 85% were seen once. Material: PBMCs, obtained after 36 months of ibrutinib treatment. The source is a human donor with chronic lymphocytic leukemia.

V usage is TRBV5-5 and J usage is TRBJ2-1; the D gene is possibly TRBD1 (5 bases). Germline CDR1 reads SGHKS; CDR2 reads YYEKEE (reference sequence). The CDR3 covers 14 residues. The ends were cut back, 0 bases at V and 7 bases at J, with 11 bases in the middle. CDR3 sequence: CASSLEAGWNEQFF. CDR3 DNA: TGTGCCAGCAGCTTGGAGGCAGGGTGGAATGAGCAGTTCTTC.

This rearrangement joins TRBV5-6 to TRBJ1-3; D call uncertain. The CDR3 sequence is 13 residues long. Germline V gene sequence: CDR1 SGHDT, CDR2 YYEEEE. V shed 4 bases and J shed 8 bases, with 13 bases lying between them. CDR3 sequence reads: CASSPGGSYTIYF. DNA of the CDR3: TGTGCCAGCAGCCCCGGTGGCAGTTACACCATATATTTT.

V is TRBV6-5 and J is TRBJ2-3; the D gene is possibly TRBD1 (5 bases). V lost 8 bases to trimming and J lost 2 bases, with 14 bases between them. The germline V gene encodes CDR1 MNHEY and CDR2 SVGAGI. The CDR3 consists of 14 residues. The CDR3 loop is CASRWGVTTDTQYF. CDR3 in DNA: TGTGCCAGCCGCTGGGGCGTTACCACAGATACGCAGTATTTT.

A single count supports this clone. The chain couples TRBV28 to TRBJ2-7; D may be TRBD2 (6 bases). Germline V gene data show CDR1 as MDHEN and CDR2 as SYDVKM. Trimming took 7 bases from V and 3 from J, leaving 25 bases between them. The CDR3 loop spans 17 amino acids. This CDR3 is CASIRSPGGRGNYEQYF. DNA for the CDR3: TGTGCCAGCATCCGGTCCCCTGGAGGACGGGGGAACTACGAGCAGTACTTC.

This clone has only a few counts. The CDR3 bases are TGTGCCAGCAATTGGGGAGGAATCTATGGCTACACCTTC. Residues: CASNWGGIYGYTF. The J gene is TRBJ1-2, the V gene TRBV2; D not certain. Germline assignment: CDR1 SNHLY and CDR2 FYNNEI. CDR3 length: 13 residues. V lost 7 bases and J 4 bases, leaving 13 bases between the germline ends. The full variable domain, its missing parts supplied by reference TRBV2 and TRBJ1-2, is EPEVTQTPSHQVTQMGQEVILRCVPISNHLYFYWYRQILGQKVEFLVSFYNNEISEKSEIFDDQFSVERPDGSNFTLKIRSTKLEDSAMYFCASNWGGIYGYTFGSGTRLTVV.

The chain is built from TRBV4-1 and TRBJ1-1; D ambiguous. This CDR3 spans 13 amino acids. Between the trimmed V and J ends, which lost 1 base and 8 bases, there was a span of 11 bases. Germline loops: CDR1 MGHRA, CDR2 YSYEKL. Here the CDR3 DNA reads TGCGCCAGCAGCCAAGTGGCGGGAACCGAAGCTTTCTTT. Translation: CASSQVAGTEAFF.

The chain is built from TRBV5-8 and TRBJ2-1; D possibly corresponds to TRBD2 (7 bases). The germline gives CDR1 SGHTS, CDR2 YDEGEE. V gave up 0 bases and J gave up 0 bases, with 16 bases separating them. This CDR3 comprises 18 residues. CDR3 in amino acids: CASSLEGGPLSSYNEQFF. The CDR3 nucleotides are TGTGCCAGCAGCTTGGAGGGGGGGCCCCTTAGCTCCTACAATGAGCAGTTCTTC.

The chain couples TRBV13 to TRBJ2-7; TRBD2 agrees at 12 bases. V was clipped by 8 bases and J by 5 bases; unmatched bases: 10. The CDR3 runs 15 residues. The germline V gene has CDR1 PRHDT and CDR2 FYEKMQ (reference sequence). The CDR3 DNA reads as TGTGCCAGCGGGCTTTCGACTAGCGGGGGCCACGAGCAGTACTTC. Encoded protein: CASGLSTSGGHEQYF.

CDR3 nucleotides: TGTGCCAGCAGTGAATTTGATGGGTATGCGAACATTCAGTACTTC. Translated: CASSEFDGYANIQYF. The chain has TRBV2 and TRBJ2-4; D remains unclear. Trimming removed 2 bases at V and 7 bases at J, with 15 bases between. Germline V gene data show CDR1 as SNHLY and CDR2 as FYNNEI. This CDR3 has 15 residues.

This clone was detected only once. The rearrangement links TRBV5-6 to TRBJ1-5, with D tentatively TRBD1 (5 bases). The ends were cut back, 4 bases at V and 1 base at J, with 9 bases in the middle. Germline V gives CDR1 SGHDT, CDR2 YYEEEE. The CDR3 totals 14 residues. For the CDR3, the DNA is TGTGCCAGCAGCGACGGGACGAGCAATCAGCCCCAGCATTTT. This sequence encodes CASSDGTSNQPQHF.

With respect to this clone: The sample carries other DNA sequences with the same CDR3. This chain joins TRBV7-9 and TRBJ1-3, with D hard to call. This CDR3 comprises 13 residues. Germline-derived CDR1 and CDR2 are SEHNR and FQNEAQ (reference sequence). The germline V and J ends were trimmed by 1 base and 2 bases, with 3 bases remaining between them. CDR3 in amino acids: CASSLGAGNTIYF. Here the CDR3 DNA reads TGTGCCAGCAGCTTAGGGGCTGGAAACACCATATATTTT.

The chain couples TRBV11-2 to TRBJ2-7; D is ambiguous. Germline V lookup: CDR1 SGHAT, CDR2 FQNNGV. Trimming removed 0 bases from V and 2 bases from J, with 17 bases in between. This CDR3 comprises 17 residues. The CDR3 coding sequence is TGTGCCAGCAGCTTAGAAGGGTCTGGAATTGTTACCTACGAGCAGTACTTC. Translation: CASSLEGSGIVTYEQYF. The whole variable domain, filled in from reference TRBV11-2 and TRBJ2-7, reads EAGVAQSPRYKIIEKRQSVAFWCNPISGHATLYWYQQILGQGPKLLIQFQNNGVVDDSQLPKDRFSAERLKGVDSTLKIQPAKLEDSAVYLCASSLEGSGIVTYEQYFGPGTRLTVT.

The chain has TRBV6-5 and TRBJ1-1; 8 nucleotides line up with TRBD1. The CDR3 loop spans 14 amino acids. V lost 2 bases and J lost 7; bases outside the gene matches: 6. Germline V CDR1 and CDR2: MNHEY, SVGAGI. CDR3 residues: CASSYEGQGYEAFF. The DNA for the CDR3 is TGTGCCAGCAGTTACGAAGGACAGGGCTATGAAGCTTTCTTT.

V is TRBV6-1 and J is TRBJ2-5; possibly TRBD2 for D (5 bases). This CDR3 has 13 residues. CDR1 is MNHNS and CDR2 is SASEGT in the germline V gene. The V gene lost 4 bases and the J gene lost 5 bases, with 11 bases spanning the gap. The CDR3 DNA reads as TGTGCCAGCAGTGCGTTTTCGGGGGAGACCCAGTACTTC. Translating gives CASSAFSGETQYF.

CDR3 in DNA: TGTGCCAGCAGTGAAATGGCTCTGAACGCAGAGACCCAGTACTTC. Its translation is CASSEMALNAETQYF. V and J are TRBV2 and TRBJ2-5; D unclear. Germline V lookup: CDR1 SNHLY, CDR2 FYNNEI. Trimming removed 2 bases at V and 4 bases at J, with 14 bases between. The CDR3 covers 15 residues.

The chain joins TRBV28 to TRBJ1-1, with D unclear. This CDR3 is built from 14 residues. The V end was cut by 7 bases, the J end by 7 bases, with 19 bases between. Germline CDR1 and CDR2: MDHEN and SYDVKM. In DNA form, the CDR3 reads TGTGCCAGCACCCAAGGGTCGGGGAGGAGTGAAGCTTTCTTT. Protein sequence: CASTQGSGRSEAFF. Full variable domain (remainder filled in from reference TRBV28 and TRBJ1-1): DVKVTQSSRYLVKRTGEKVFLECVQDMDHENMFWYRQDPGLGLRLIYFSYDVKMKEKGDIPEGYSVSREKKERFSLILESASTNQTSMYLCASTQGSGRSEAFFGQGTRLTVV.

The gene calls are TRBV30 and TRBJ2-1; 10 bases fit TRBD2. The trim removed 4 bases at V and 4 bases at J, leaving 7 bases unmatched. The length of the CDR3 is 15 residues. The germline V gene has CDR1 GTSNPN and CDR2 SVGIG (reference sequence). Here the CDR3 reads CAWIGASGRYNEQFF. CDR3 bases: TGTGCCTGGATAGGAGCTAGCGGGAGATACAATGAGCAGTTCTTC.

This chain links TRBV28 with TRBJ1-5; TRBD1 is a possible D gene (6 bases). The V gene lost 6 bases and the J gene lost 7 bases, with 22 bases spanning the gap. The CDR3 has 16 residues. The germline V gene encodes CDR1 MDHEN and CDR2 SYDVKM. CDR3 coding DNA: TGTGCCAGCAGCAAGACCTTTTGGACAGCCTCCCAGCCCCAGCATTTT. Its translation: CASSKTFWTASQPQHF.

Only a few counts were recorded for this clone. The rearrangement links TRBV7-8 to TRBJ1-5, with TRBD1 identical over 8 bases. V gave up 1 base and J gave up 1 base; unmatched junction bases: 12. CDR3 length: 19 residues. Germline CDR1 reads SGHVS; CDR2 reads FQNEAQ. The CDR3 region is CASSLVWTSGGASNQPQHF. Written as DNA, the CDR3 is TGTGCCAGCAGCTTAGTCTGGACTTCAGGGGGCGCAAGCAATCAGCCCCAGCATTTT.

The chain carries TRBV30 and TRBJ2-7, with 10 nucleotides matching TRBD2. Germline loops: CDR1 GTSNPN, CDR2 SVGIG (reference sequence). V lost 0 bases and J lost 1; bases outside the gene matches: 6. The CDR3 extends over 16 amino acids. The chain's CDR3 is CAWSVQAGGYSYEQYF. The CDR3 bases are TGTGCCTGGAGTGTACAAGCGGGGGGGTATTCCTACGAGCAGTACTTC.

This chain joins TRBV6-1 and TRBJ1-2; 7 nucleotides align to TRBD1. V was clipped by 2 bases and J by 8 bases; unmatched bases: 2. The CDR3 covers 12 residues. Germline-derived CDR1 and CDR2 are MNHNS and SASEGT. CDR3 DNA: TGTGCCAGCAGTGAACAGGGGGTAGGCTACACCTTC. Amino acids: CASSEQGVGYTF.

V is TRBV30 and J is TRBJ2-3; D perhaps matches TRBD2 (5 bases). V shed 0 bases and J shed 2 bases, with 15 bases lying between them. CDR1 is GTSNPN and CDR2 is SVGIG in the germline V gene (reference sequence). This CDR3 is 16 amino acids long. In DNA form, the CDR3 reads TGTGCCTGGAGTGTAGGCAGCGGAGCCTTCACAGATACGCAGTATTTT. Translating it yields CAWSVGSGAFTDTQYF.

This clone was seen more than once but under ten times. This chain joins TRBV30 and TRBJ1-6; no clear D gene. The CDR3 loop spans 14 amino acids. Between the trimmed V and J ends, which lost 3 bases and 9 bases, there was a span of 15 bases. The germline CDR1 and CDR2 sequences are GTSNPN and SVGIG (reference sequence). The DNA of the CDR3 is TGTGCCTGGAGAGAAGGGTTCCGTTCTTCACCCCTCCACTTT. This sequence encodes CAWREGFRSSPLHF.